This T cell receptor beta chain was recorded in a study of blood T cell repertoires in COVID-19. Germline assignment: CDR1 MNHEY and CDR2 SMNVEV (reference sequence). Trimming cost V 4 bases and J 7 bases; bases outside gene matches: 12. This CDR3 region has 16 residues. The protocol was immunoSEQ multiplex PCR, while the TCRdb copy is restricted to in-frame clones and leaves out a portion. The repertoire holds 250,000 to 300,000 clones, roughly 86% seen once, with around 3.6% in the top ten. The rearrangement joins TRBV27 to TRBJ2-2; 7 bases map to TRBD1. The TCR comes from a man aged 18 to 35 with active or convalescent COVID-19. What was sequenced was peripheral blood. The CDR3 DNA sequence: TGTGCCAGCAGTTCATACTCCGGGACAGCAAACGGGGAGCTGTTTTTT. Its protein is CASSSYSGTANGELFF.